This paragraph covers one T cell receptor (beta chain) sequence. Its antigen specificity is not known. No much larger clone is present one base from it, and per-base qualities are unavailable. This record comes from a study of CD4 and CD8 cells across lung adenocarcinoma regions (dated by TCRdb to the late 2010s). Turning to the overall study: The study examined intratumor heterogeneity of the T cell receptor repertoire by comparing tumor centers with tumor margins.

Libraries were constructed by PCR. Sequenced on a HiSeq X Ten. The public reads were reprocessed in TCRdb via fastp at Q25 and MiXCR, keeping in-frame beta chains. Entries are consolidated by CDR3 protein sequence, retaining the most common genes and DNA. The sample records over 20,000 distinct CDR3 sequences, around half of which are singletons. The top ten clonotypes cover about a quarter of the sample. The germline V gene specifies ENHRY as CDR1 and SYGVKD as CDR2. From the cysteine up to the phenylalanine, the CDR3 has a length of 16 residues. The CDR3 DNA has 48 bases and is translated from base 1. Donors were patients with localized lung adenocarcinoma, a subtype of non-small cell lung cancer. These samples came from the centers of localized lung adenocarcinomas. For TCR repertoire analysis, CD8+ T cells from tumor tissue were profiled separately from CD4+ T cells.

The sequence was obtained from a female donor with lung adenocarcinoma. The CD4 and CD8 labels of this study may be unreliable. The sample consisted of CD8+ T cells from the center of a lung tumor. The cell subset or site label of this sample denotes: tumor center region. The V and J genes are TRBV10-3 and TRBJ2-3; 13 central bases correspond to TRBD2. The J call may be in error: the DNA end matches TRBJ2-1 better. The CDR3 corresponds to CATSPSGLAGVLEQFF. The base sequence is TGTGCCACCTCACCCTCCGGACTAGCGGGAGTGCTTGAGCAGTTCTTC.